Listed below are T cell receptor beta chains from one sample, sequenced in a study of blood T cell repertoires in COVID-19. The method was immunoSEQ multiplex PCR; TCRdb's version includes in-frame clones alone and lacks a portion of them. Of about 260,000 clones in the sample, around 90% are singletons; the top ten hold about 10%. Material: peripheral blood. The receptors were gathered from a woman between 65 and 79 years old with COVID-19, enrolled during active disease. CDR3s include the opening cysteine and the closing phenylalanine or tryptophan. D genes are given only for firm matches. Clone size appears in some rows only: once, few, many, or a class for an expanded clone.

TRBD1	TRBV2	-	14	TRBJ1-2	CASTPGDRGNGYTF	TGTGCCAGCACCCCGGGGGACAGGGGTAATGGCTACACCTTC
TRBD1	TRBV6-2/TRBV6-3	-	14	TRBJ2-5	CASSPTGGRETQYF	TGTGCCAGCAGCCCAACAGGGGGTCGAGAGACCCAGTACTTC
-	TRBV6-4	-	14	TRBJ2-1	CASSVATRAGEQFF	TGTGCCAGCAGTGTAGCGACTAGGGCGGGTGAGCAGTTCTTC
-	TRBV7-2	few	13	TRBJ1-1	CASSLNREAEAFF	TGTGCCAGCAGCTTAAACAGGGAAGCTGAAGCTTTCTTT
-	TRBV6-6	-	14	TRBJ1-2	CASSYSLQGNGYTF	TGTGCCAGCAGTTACTCTCTTCAGGGGAATGGCTACACCTTC
-	TRBV28	-	14	TRBJ2-7	CASSRQGNSYEQYF	TGTGCCAGCAGTCGTCAGGGGAACTCCTACGAGCAGTACTTC
TRBD1	TRBV2	-	15	TRBJ1-2	CASSAGQGADYGYTF	TGTGCCAGCAGCGCGGGACAGGGGGCAGACTATGGCTACACCTTC
TRBD2	TRBV7-2	-	14	TRBJ2-2	CASSLSGLVGELFF	TGTGCCAGCAGCCTTAGCGGGCTTGTGGGGGAGCTGTTTTTT
-	TRBV4-3	-	15	TRBJ1-1	CASSQDLGLNTEAFF	TGCGCCAGCAGCCAAGATCTTGGGCTGAACACTGAAGCTTTCTTT
TRBD1	TRBV6-2/TRBV6-3	-	16	TRBJ1-5	CASSYALDRGPQPQHF	TGTGCCAGCAGTTACGCCCTGGACAGGGGGCCCCAGCCCCAGCATTTT
-	TRBV4-1	-	14	TRBJ1-5	CASSQILSNQPQHF	TGCGCCAGCAGCCAAATTCTAAGCAATCAGCCCCAGCATTTT
-	TRBV6-2/TRBV6-3	-	14	TRBJ1-6	CASSYAQANSPLHF	TGTGCCAGCAGTTACGCCCAGGCTAATTCACCCCTCCACTTT
TRBD1	TRBV10-3	few	14	TRBJ2-5	CAIRPEGGHETQYF	TGTGCCATCAGGCCGGAAGGGGGCCATGAGACCCAGTACTTC
-	TRBV4-3	-	11	TRBJ1-1	CASRGITEAFF	TGCGCCAGCCGGGGAATCACTGAAGCTTTCTTT
TRBD1	TRBV7-8	-	15	TRBJ1-4	CASSRTGKSNEKLFF	TGTGCCAGCAGCCGGACAGGAAAGAGTAATGAAAAACTGTTTTTT
-	TRBV6-2/TRBV6-3	-	15	TRBJ1-3	CASSWGTGFGNTIYF	TGTGCCAGCAGTTGGGGAACAGGGTTCGGAAACACCATATATTTT
-	TRBV11-3	few	15	TRBJ1-1	CASRLYGIEDTEAFF	TGTGCCAGCAGACTATATGGTATCGAGGACACTGAAGCTTTCTTT
TRBD2	TRBV7-2	-	17	TRBJ2-2	CASSDIRSGRGPGELFF	TGTGCCAGCAGCGACATTCGTAGCGGGAGAGGTCCCGGGGAGCTGTTTTTT
-	TRBV6-5	-	15	TRBJ1-2	CASSYSSIQGYGYTF	TGTGCCAGCAGTTACTCCAGTATACAGGGTTACGGCTACACCTTC
-	TRBV11-3	-	13	TRBJ1-1	CASSLAGDTEAFF	TGTGCCAGCAGCTTAGCGGGGGACACTGAAGCTTTCTTT
TRBD1	TRBV28	once	14	TRBJ1-2	CASRRTGFNYGYTF	TGTGCCAGCAGACGGACAGGGTTTAACTATGGCTACACCTTC
TRBD1	TRBV7-9	-	15	TRBJ2-7	CASSPPRQGSHEQYF	TGTGCCAGCAGCCCCCCAAGACAGGGTTCCCACGAGCAGTACTTC
-	TRBV11-2	once	14	TRBJ2-1	CASSPLLAYNEQFF	TGTGCCAGCAGCCCTTTACTAGCCTACAATGAGCAGTTCTTC
-	TRBV13	-	12	TRBJ1-5	CASSLSPGPQHF	TGTGCCAGCAGCTTAAGCCCCGGGCCCCAGCATTTT
TRBD1	TRBV3-1/TRBV3-2	-	22	TRBJ2-1	CASSQTRDRVPLALSSYNEQFF	TGTGCCAGCAGCCAAACCAGGGACAGGGTCCCCCTAGCGCTGAGCTCCTACAATGAGCAGTTCTTC
TRBD1	TRBV5-1	-	14	TRBJ2-7	CASSRLGQSAEQYF	TGCGCCAGCAGCCGGCTGGGACAGTCGGCCGAGCAGTACTTC
TRBD2	TRBV23-1	-	14	TRBJ2-7	CASSHGGRAYEQYF	TGCGCCAGCAGTCATGGCGGGAGGGCATACGAGCAGTACTTC
TRBD2	TRBV30	-	15	TRBJ2-1	CAWSRTSGRYNEQFF	TGTGCCTGGAGTCGGACTAGCGGGAGGTACAATGAGCAGTTCTTC
-	TRBV3-1/TRBV3-2	-	16	TRBJ2-1	CASSQDCRSSYNEQFF	TGTGCCAGCAGCCAAGATTGTAGGAGCTCCTACAATGAGCAGTTCTTC
TRBD1	TRBV2	-	13	TRBJ1-6	CASKGQGHSPLHF	TGTGCCAGCAAAGGACAGGGGCATTCACCCCTCCACTTT
-	TRBV5-1	few	15	TRBJ2-1	CASSLDSGSYNEQFF	TGCGCCAGCAGCTTGGATTCGGGCTCCTACAATGAGCAGTTCTTC
-	TRBV28	-	13	TRBJ1-4	CASSQGGLGKLFF	TGTGCCAGCAGTCAAGGGGGATTGGGAAAACTGTTTTTT
TRBD1	TRBV9	-	15	TRBJ1-1	CASSALWTGNTEAFF	TGTGCCAGCAGCGCCCTATGGACAGGGAACACTGAAGCTTTCTTT
TRBD2	TRBV5-1	-	15	TRBJ2-7	CASSLGTSRAYEQYF	TGCGCCAGCAGCTTGGGGACTAGCAGAGCCTACGAGCAGTACTTC
-	TRBV30	-	17	TRBJ1-6	CAWRYHRASSYNSPLHF	TGTGCCTGGCGATACCACAGGGCGAGCTCCTATAATTCACCCCTCCACTTT
TRBD2	TRBV3-1/TRBV3-2	-	15	TRBJ2-2	CASSLREGLGGELFF	TGTGCCAGCAGCCTACGGGAGGGCCTAGGCGGGGAGCTGTTTTTT
TRBD1	TRBV5-1	-	14	TRBJ1-1	CASSFRTGSTEAFF	TGCGCCAGCAGCTTCCGGACAGGGAGCACTGAAGCTTTCTTT
-	TRBV3-1/TRBV3-2	-	12	TRBJ1-1	CASSQETGEAFF	TGTGCCAGCAGCCAAGAGACAGGTGAAGCTTTCTTT
-	TRBV9	once	16	TRBJ2-3	CASSVGEGSSTDTQYF	TGTGCCAGCAGCGTAGGAGAGGGAAGCAGCACAGATACGCAGTATTTT
TRBD1	TRBV5-5	-	14	TRBJ1-5	CASSVGQVEQPQHF	TGTGCCAGCAGCGTCGGACAGGTCGAGCAGCCCCAGCATTTT
TRBD1	TRBV18	-	16	TRBJ2-2	CASSPAGQGNTGELFF	TGTGCCAGCTCACCTGCAGGACAGGGGAACACCGGGGAGCTGTTTTTT